The text below deals with one T cell receptor (beta chain). Method: immunoSEQ multiplex PCR; TCRdb's copy keeps in-frame clones and lacks some. The sample holds roughly 280,000 clones; 80% to 90% are singletons and the top ten take roughly 1%. This record comes from a study of cytomegalovirus exposure and HLA in healthy donors. The TCR originated in a young woman in good health and CMV-seronegative. The sample was PBMCs.

The DNA of the CDR3 is TGTGCCAGCAGCTTTCGGGACTCAAGGAGGGATGGCTACACCTTC. It is translated as CASSFRDSRRDGYTF. The chain is built from TRBV7-2 and TRBJ1-2, with D possibly matching TRBD1 (5 bases). The CDR3 contains 15 residues. Germline values: CDR1 SGHTA, CDR2 FQGNSA. Trimming stripped 3 bases from V and 6 bases from J, with 17 bases between.